A selection of T cell receptor beta chains follows, all from one sample in a study of cytomegalovirus exposure and HLA in healthy donors. TCRdb's copy holds only in-frame clones and misses some; the assay was immunoSEQ multiplex PCR. The repertoire holds around 120,000 clones, 75% to 90% seen once, with around 4.5% in the top ten. Sequencing was done on a sample of PBMCs. Source of these receptors: a man between 18 and 29 years old in good health and CMV-seropositive. CDR3s include the opening cysteine and the closing phenylalanine or tryptophan.

v_gene	j_gene	CDR3aa
TRBV28	TRBJ1-2	CASSLMSLSGRGRVLKTGYGYTF
TRBV4-2	TRBJ2-1	CASSQRGHHNEQFF
TRBV4-2	TRBJ1-1	CASSLGTGRETEAFF
TRBV5-4	TRBJ2-6	CAGRGTGANVLTF
TRBV27	TRBJ2-3	CASSLPRRQGALGTQYF
TRBV7-2	TRBJ1-4	CASSPLSPGNEKLFF
TRBV19	TRBJ1-1	CASSIDRQAEAFF
TRBV7-2	TRBJ1-5	CASSLDYRSQGSNQPQHF
TRBV7-8	TRBJ2-2	CASSFSRAPAGELFF
TRBV19	TRBJ1-5	CASSSTGGAIHQPQHF
TRBV2	TRBJ2-5	CASSYRGGETQYF
TRBV18	TRBJ2-5	CASSPVDRGLGETQYF
TRBV27	TRBJ1-4	CASSNQGESEKLFF
TRBV7-6	TRBJ2-1	CASSLARLAGGQFF
TRBV18	TRBJ1-2	CASSPRGQGFGYTF
TRBV7-9	TRBJ1-6	CASSLEQGGISPLHF
TRBV7-9	TRBJ1-1	CASLRDTGSEAFF
TRBV4-3	TRBJ2-1	CASSQDKPGDEGWDEQFF
TRBV12-5	TRBJ2-3	CASGPLIGGTQYF
TRBV11-2	TRBJ2-7	CASRSLRGNFSYEQYF
TRBV4-2	TRBJ2-1	CASSRADNEQFF
TRBV27	TRBJ1-1	CASSLRGSMAPEAFF
TRBV4-3	TRBJ2-1	CASSPTSSSYNEQFF
TRBV19	TRBJ2-2	CASSPGPGGELFF
TRBV7-9	TRBJ2-3	CASSSTSGMFTDTQYF
TRBV5-1	TRBJ2-5	CASSFGTGGAYGETQYF
TRBV6-1	TRBJ1-2	CASSELAVYGYTF
TRBV7-2	TRBJ1-5	CASSPGQGMNQPQHF
TRBV15	TRBJ2-7	CATSRGGASYEQYF
TRBV29-1	TRBJ1-4	CSARQGTTNEKLFF
TRBV9	TRBJ2-1	CASSVEGTGVREQFF